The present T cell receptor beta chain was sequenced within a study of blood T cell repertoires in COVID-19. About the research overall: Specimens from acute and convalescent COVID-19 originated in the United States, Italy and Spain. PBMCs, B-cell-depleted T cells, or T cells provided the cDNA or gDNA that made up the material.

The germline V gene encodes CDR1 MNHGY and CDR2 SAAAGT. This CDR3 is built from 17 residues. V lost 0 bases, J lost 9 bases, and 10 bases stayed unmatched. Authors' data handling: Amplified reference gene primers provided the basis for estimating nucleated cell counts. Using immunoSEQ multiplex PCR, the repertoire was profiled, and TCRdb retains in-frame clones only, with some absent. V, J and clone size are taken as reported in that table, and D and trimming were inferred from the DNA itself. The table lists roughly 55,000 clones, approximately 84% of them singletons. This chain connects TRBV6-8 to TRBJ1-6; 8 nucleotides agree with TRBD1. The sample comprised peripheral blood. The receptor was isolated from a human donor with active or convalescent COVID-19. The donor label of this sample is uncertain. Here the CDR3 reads CASSYSRTGPISSPLHF. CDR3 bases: TGTGCCAGCAGTTACTCCCGGACAGGGCCGATTAGTTCACCCCTCCACTTT.